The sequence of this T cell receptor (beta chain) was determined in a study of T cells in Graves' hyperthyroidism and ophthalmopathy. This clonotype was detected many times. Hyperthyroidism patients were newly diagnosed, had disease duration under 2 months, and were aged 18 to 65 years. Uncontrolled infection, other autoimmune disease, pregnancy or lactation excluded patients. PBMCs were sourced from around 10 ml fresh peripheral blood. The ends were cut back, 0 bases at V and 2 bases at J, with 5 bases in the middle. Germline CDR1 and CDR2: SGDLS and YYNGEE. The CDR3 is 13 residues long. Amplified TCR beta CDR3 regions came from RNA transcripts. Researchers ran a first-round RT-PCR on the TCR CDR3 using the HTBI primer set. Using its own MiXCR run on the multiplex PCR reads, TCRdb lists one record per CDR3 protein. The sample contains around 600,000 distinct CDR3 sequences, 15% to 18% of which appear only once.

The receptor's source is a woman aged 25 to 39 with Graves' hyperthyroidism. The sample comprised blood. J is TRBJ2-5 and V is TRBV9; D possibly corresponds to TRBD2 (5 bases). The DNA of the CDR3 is TGTGCCAGCAGCGTAGGGACTCAAGAGACCCAGTACTTC. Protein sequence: CASSVGTQETQYF. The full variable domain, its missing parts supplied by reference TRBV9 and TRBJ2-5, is DSGVTQTPKHLITATGQRVTLRCSPRSGDLSVYWYQQSLDQGLQFLIQYYNGEERAKGNILERFSAQQFPDLHSELNLSSLELGDSALYFCASSVGTQETQYFGPGTRLLVL.